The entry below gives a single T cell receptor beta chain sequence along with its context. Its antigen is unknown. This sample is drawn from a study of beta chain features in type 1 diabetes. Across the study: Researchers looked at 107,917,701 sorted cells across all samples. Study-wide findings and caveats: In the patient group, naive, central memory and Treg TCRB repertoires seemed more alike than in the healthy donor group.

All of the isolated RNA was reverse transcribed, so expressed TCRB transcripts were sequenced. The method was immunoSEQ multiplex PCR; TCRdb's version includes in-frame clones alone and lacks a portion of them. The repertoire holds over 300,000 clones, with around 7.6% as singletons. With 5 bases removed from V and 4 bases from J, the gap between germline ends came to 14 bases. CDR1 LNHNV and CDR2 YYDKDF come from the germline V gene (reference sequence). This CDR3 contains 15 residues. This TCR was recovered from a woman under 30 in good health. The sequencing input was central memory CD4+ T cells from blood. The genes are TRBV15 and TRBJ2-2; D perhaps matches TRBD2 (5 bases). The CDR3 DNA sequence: TGTGCCACCAGCGCGGCGGGCGCGGGCACCGGGGAGCTGTTTTTT. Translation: CATSAAGAGTGELFF.